Listed below are T cell receptor beta chains from one sample, sequenced in a study of human T cells and chemical hapten exposure. In TCRdb, the RACE reads were re-called with MiXCR into one record per CDR3 protein. Here the sample spans 350,000 to 400,000 distinct CDR3 sequences, about 6.3% being singletons. The sample consisted of whole blood, taken in connection with sensitization to the hapten diphenylcyclopropenone (DPC). These receptors all stem from a woman aged 18-35 years with alopecia areata. Some clones in this sample may be carry-over from other donors' samples. Each CDR3 is given with its conserved first and last residue. Fields, in order: CDR3 protein, CDR3 DNA, V gene, J gene, D gene, clone size. A D gene is named only where the DNA matches it firmly. Only part of the rows carry a size: once, few, many, or a class if the clone is expanded.

CDR3aa: CAISLPPGSLDGYTF; CDR3nt: TGTGCCATCAGCCTACCGCCGGGGTCTTTGGATGGCTACACCTTC; v_gene: TRBV10-3; j_gene: TRBJ1-2; d_gene: -; abundance: many
CDR3aa: CASYPFKGITDTQYF; CDR3nt: TGTGCCAGCTACCCCTTTAAAGGGATCACAGATACGCAGTATTTT; v_gene: TRBV28; j_gene: TRBJ2-3; d_gene: -; abundance: -
CDR3aa: CSARDPVGGNTIYF; CDR3nt: TGCAGTGCCCGGGACCCAGTGGGAGGAAACACCATATATTTT; v_gene: TRBV20-1; j_gene: TRBJ1-3; d_gene: -; abundance: many
CDR3aa: CSETQGFTEAFF; CDR3nt: TGCAGCGAAACCCAGGGGTTCACTGAAGCTTTCTTT; v_gene: TRBV29-1; j_gene: TRBJ1-1; d_gene: -; abundance: many
CDR3aa: CASSRGTSTDTQYF; CDR3nt: TGTGCCAGCAGCCGCGGAACTAGCACAGATACGCAGTATTTT; v_gene: TRBV7-9; j_gene: TRBJ2-3; d_gene: -; abundance: many
CDR3aa: CSYRTSGTDTQYF; CDR3nt: TGCAGCTATCGGACTAGCGGAACAGATACGCAGTATTTT; v_gene: TRBV29-1; j_gene: TRBJ2-3; d_gene: TRBD2; abundance: -
CDR3aa: CASSPAQGGPTGELFF; CDR3nt: TGTGCCAGCAGTCCTGCCCAGGGGGGCCCCACCGGGGAGCTGTTTTTT; v_gene: TRBV12-3/TRBV12-4; j_gene: TRBJ2-2; d_gene: -; abundance: -
CDR3aa: CASSIRQGAEAFF; CDR3nt: TGTGCCAGCAGTATAAGACAGGGCGCTGAAGCTTTCTTT; v_gene: TRBV12-3/TRBV12-4; j_gene: TRBJ1-1; d_gene: TRBD1; abundance: -
CDR3aa: CASSGRGVSYEQYF; CDR3nt: TGTGCCAGCAGTGGGCGGGGGGTCTCCTACGAGCAGTACTTC; v_gene: TRBV6-1; j_gene: TRBJ2-7; d_gene: TRBD2; abundance: many
CDR3aa: CASSPRTRGLIMNTEAFF; CDR3nt: TGTGCCAGCAGTCCTAGAACTCGGGGGCTTATCATGAACACTGAAGCTTTCTTT; v_gene: TRBV12-3/TRBV12-4; j_gene: TRBJ1-1; d_gene: -; abundance: many
CDR3aa: CASSRASSGVNEQFF; CDR3nt: TGTGCCAGCAGCCGGGCTTCTAGCGGGGTCAATGAGCAGTTCTTC; v_gene: TRBV7-3; j_gene: TRBJ2-1; d_gene: TRBD2; abundance: -
CDR3aa: CATTPVEQPQHF; CDR3nt: TGTGCCACCACCCCGGTTGAACAGCCCCAGCATTTT; v_gene: TRBV7-6; j_gene: TRBJ1-5; d_gene: -; abundance: many